Described below is a single T cell receptor beta chain sequence and its context. Its antigen is unknown. Repertoires were generated with immunoSEQ multiplex PCR, while TCRdb's copy carries only in-frame clones and drops some. The repertoire holds fewer than 55,000 clones, with approximately 81% as singletons. The sample originates from a study of OX40 agonist ivuxolimab in advanced cancers. Overall study: Three dose-escalation patients had partial responses: one with hepatocellular carcinoma and two with cutaneous melanoma. Notes on the study in general: Some nonresponders also had low normalized T-cell clonal expansion. In the 0.1-3.0 mg/kg groups, partial responders showed among the lowest expansion.

CDR1 is MNHEY, CDR2 SVGAGI, per germline. The CDR3 has 15 residues. Trimming shortened V by 7 bases and J by 4 bases, and 16 bases separated the two germline ends. Sequencing was performed on CD4+ or CD8+ T cells sorted from blood, taken in a trial of the OX40 agonist ivuxolimab. The source of this sequence is an adult with an advanced solid tumor such as melanoma, head and neck, liver or kidney cancer. The V and J genes are TRBV6-5 and TRBJ1-4, with D uncertain. The CDR3 bases are TGTGCCAGCACAGACGGTTGGCAGTATAATGAAAAACTGTTTTTT. It yields the protein CASTDGWQYNEKLFF.